Below, 13 T cell receptor beta chains from the same sample are listed, as sequenced in a study of regulatory T cells in long-lasting Graves disease. Time point specified: persistent/refractory GD, antithyroid drugs over 5 years with positive TRAb. PBMCs provided the RNA from which the TCR library was made. Arm-PCR of CDR3 regions with iRepertoire HTBI primers generated TCR beta libraries. TCRdb used MiXCR to reprocess the multiplex PCR reads, holding one entry per CDR3 protein. The table lists 400,000 to 500,000 distinct CDR3 sequences, under 25% of them singletons, with 13% in the top ten. Sequenced material: peripheral blood mononuclear cells (PBMCs), taken when the disease was refractory, from a patient treated with antithyroid drugs. These receptors originate from a female donor with Graves disease.

This clonotype was observed at least ten times. The CDR3 sequence is CASTFLRGHKTHQPQHF. The CDR3 nucleotides read TGTGCCAGCACCTTTCTCAGGGGGCACAAAACTCATCAGCCCCAGCATTTT. The rearrangement links TRBV6-2 or TRBV6-3 to TRBJ1-5; 8 bases match TRBD1. CDR3 length equals 17 residues. V shed 7 bases, J shed 5 bases, and the junction held 16 bases outside the gene matches. Per the germline V gene, CDR1 is MNHEY and CDR2 is SVGEGT.

In the case of this clonotype: A clone one base away is much larger, so this may be a read error. The chain has TRBV10-3 and TRBJ1-2; no firm D call. V was cut by 6 bases and J by 4 bases, with 12 bases left in between. Germline V gene data show CDR1 as ENHRY and CDR2 as SYGVKD. The CDR3 length is 13 residues. This chain's CDR3 is CAISPRRPYGYTF. DNA for the CDR3: TGTGCCATCAGCCCACGAAGACCCTATGGCTACACCTTC.

This rearrangement joins TRBV15 to TRBJ2-2, with 10 nucleotides matching TRBD2. CDR3 size: 19 residues. The J segment lost 0 bases and the V segment lost 0 bases, leaving 7 bases of the junction unmatched. CDR1 and CDR2 from the germline V gene are LNHNV and YYDKDF (reference sequence). CDR3 DNA sequence: TGTGCCACCAGCAGAGATAGAAGACTAGCGGGTACGAACACCGGGGAGCTGTTTTTT. It codes for CATSRDRRLAGTNTGELFF.

The genes are TRBV3-1 and TRBJ1-2; D gene ambiguous. This CDR3 region has 12 residues. Trimming cost V 0 bases and J 6 bases, with 5 bases left between them. Germline CDR1 LGHDT, CDR2 YNNKEL (reference sequence). CDR3 nucleotides: TGTGCCAGCAGCCAAGAGGGTCATGGCTACACCTTC. Translation gives CASSQEGHGYTF.

The chain is built from TRBV3-1 and TRBJ2-4, with 7 bases fitting TRBD2. The trim removed 4 bases at V and 5 bases at J, leaving 2 bases unmatched. The CDR3 consists of 13 residues. CDR1 LGHDT and CDR2 YNNKEL come from the germline V gene (reference sequence). The CDR3 is CASSLAGENIQYF. The CDR3 DNA sequence: TGTGCCAGCAGCCTGGCGGGGGAAAACATTCAGTACTTC. The full variable domain, with the rest looked up from reference TRBV3-1 and TRBJ2-4, is DTAVSQTPKYLVTQMGNDKSIKCEQNLGHDTMYWYKQDSKKFLKIMFSYNNKELIINETVPNRFSPKSPDKAHLNLHINSLELGDSAVYFCASSLAGENIQYFGAGTRLSVL.

Regarding this clonotype: One base away lies a much larger clone, so this may be a sequencing read error. This chain connects TRBV7-2 to TRBJ2-5; TRBD2 agrees at 9 bases. Looked up from germline, CDR1 is SGHTA and CDR2 is FQGNSA. The CDR3 is 14 residues long. The CDR3 bases are TGTGCCGGCAGCTCTAGCGGGGCAAAAGAGACCCAGTACTTC. Protein: CAGSSSGAKETQYF.

This chain joins TRBV7-2 and TRBJ2-7, with a weak D call TRBD2 (5 bases). Trimming removed 5 bases at V and 1 base at J, with 12 bases between. The CDR3 consists of 14 residues. CDR1 SGHTA and CDR2 FQGNSA come from the germline V gene. CDR3 sequence (DNA): TGTGCCAGCAGCAGTTTTGGGGAGTCCTACGAGCAGTACTTC. Its translation: CASSSFGESYEQYF.

This clonotype occurred many times. The chain links TRBV28 to TRBJ2-7; tentative D call: TRBD1 (6 bases). Trimming stripped 4 bases from V and 5 bases from J, with 12 bases between. The CDR3 totals 13 residues. The germline V gene encodes CDR1 MDHEN and CDR2 SYDVKM. The CDR3 DNA follows: TGTGCCAGCAGTTATACAGGGTACCACGAGCAGTACTTC. As protein: CASSYTGYHEQYF.

With regard to this clonotype: The junction departs from the called germline gene at one end, perhaps through a read error. V and J are TRBV5-5 and TRBJ2-1; 7 positions match TRBD1. Germline loops: CDR1 SGHKS, CDR2 YYEKEE (reference sequence). CDR3 length: 16 residues. The CDR3: CAGSLGQGDAHNEQFF. DNA for the CDR3: TGTGCCGGCAGCTTAGGGCAGGGGGATGCCCACAATGAGCAGTTCTTC. Drawing the rest from reference TRBV5-5 and TRBJ2-1, the complete variable domain is DAGVTQSPTHLIKTRGQQVTLRCSPISGHKSVSWYQQVLGQGPQFIFQYYEKEERGRGNFPDRFSARQFPNYSSELNVNALLLGDSALYLCAGSLGQGDAHNEQFFGPGTRLTVL.

On this clonotype: Being one base from a much bigger clone, this may be a read error. The chain combines TRBV27 with TRBJ1-5; 9 bases map to TRBD1. This CDR3 has 16 residues. The germline CDR1 and CDR2 sequences are MNHEY and SMNVEV (reference sequence). The V and J ends lost 6 bases and 5 bases, in that order; junction bases with no gene match: 11. This CDR3 is CASSTTGTGYDQPQHF. The CDR3, as DNA: TGTGCCAGCAGCACGACCGGGACAGGGTACGATCAGCCCCAGCATTTT.

This clonotype was detected only a few times. The chain couples TRBV2 to TRBJ2-7; 11 bases match TRBD2. The ends lost 9 bases at V and 9 bases at J; junction bases unmatched: 10. The CDR3 spans 13 residues. Per the germline V gene, CDR1 is SNHLY and CDR2 is FYNNEI. The CDR3 spells CASRTSGLSMQYF. The CDR3 DNA follows: TGTGCCAGTCGGACTAGCGGGCTCTCTATGCAGTACTTC.

This clonotype turned up a few times. V usage is TRBV6-1 and J usage is TRBJ1-5; D gene uncertain. The CDR3 covers 18 residues. V lost 8 bases and J 0 bases, leaving 23 bases between the germline ends. The germline gives CDR1 MNHNS, CDR2 SASEGT. CDR3 amino acids: CASSERPPGFDSNQPQHF. The CDR3, as DNA: TGTGCCAGCTCCGAACGACCCCCGGGGTTCGATAGCAATCAGCCCCAGCATTTT.

This clonotype was recorded at least ten times. This CDR3 is CASSPNLGGEETQYF. The CDR3 DNA is TGTGCCAGCAGTCCCAACCTGGGGGGAGAAGAGACCCAGTACTTC. The J gene is TRBJ2-5, the V gene TRBV12-3 or TRBV12-4, with D perhaps matching TRBD2 (6 bases). V was clipped by 5 bases and J by 3 bases, with 16 bases between them. The CDR3 spans 15 residues.